The 5 T cell receptor beta chains in this list originate from one sample, sequenced in a study of blood T cell repertoires in COVID-19. The assay was immunoSEQ multiplex PCR, and TCRdb's table has in-frame clones only and misses some. The table includes some 200,000 clones, approximately 85% detected once. The specimen sequenced was peripheral blood. The origin of the receptors is a woman aged 65 to 85 with COVID-19, enrolled during active disease.

The J gene is TRBJ2-7, the V gene TRBV7-9, with 11 bases matching TRBD2. V gave up 1 base and J gave up 4 bases; unmatched junction bases: 3. CDR3 length equals 15 residues. Germline-derived CDR1 and CDR2 are SEHNR and FQNEAQ (reference sequence). The CDR3 reads CASSLDLAGGYEQYF. The DNA for the CDR3 is TGTGCCAGCAGCTTAGATCTAGCGGGAGGTTACGAGCAGTACTTC. The full variable domain, its missing parts supplied by reference TRBV7-9 and TRBJ2-7, is DTGVSQNPRHKITKRGQNVTFRCDPISEHNRLYWYRQTLGQGPEFLTYFQNEAQLEKSRLLSDRFSAERPKGSFSTLEIQRTEQGDSAMYLCASSLDLAGGYEQYFGPGTRLTVT.

The chain has TRBV5-5 and TRBJ1-5, with D possibly being TRBD1 (5 bases). CDR1 and CDR2 from the germline V gene are SGHKS and YYEKEE (reference sequence). The V and J ends lost 3 bases and 7 bases respectively, with 11 bases between them. The CDR3 runs to 13 residues. The CDR3 is CASSSRDFQPQHF. CDR3 DNA: TGTGCCAGCAGCTCCCGGGACTTCCAGCCCCAGCATTTT.

This clone has more than one count but fewer than ten. The chain carries TRBV7-2 and TRBJ1-1; D gene ambiguous. The CDR3 length is 14 residues. The germline V gene has CDR1 SGHTA and CDR2 FQGNSA. The V end lost 1 base, the J end lost 11 bases, and 17 bases lay between the germline ends. CDR3 nucleotide sequence: TGTGCCAGCAGCTTAGGGGTACACAGTTCTGGGGCTTTCTTT. This codes for CASSLGVHSSGAFF.

In its sample, this clone was seen a few times. V usage is TRBV5-1 and J usage is TRBJ1-1, with D perhaps TRBD1 (6 bases). This CDR3 contains 13 residues. Germline lookup yields CDR1 SGHRS and CDR2 YFSETQ. V dropped 2 bases and J dropped 4 bases, with 9 bases sitting between them. CDR3 nucleotides: TGCGCCAGCAGCTTCTCAGGGGCCACTGAAGCTTTCTTT. Amino acids: CASSFSGATEAFF.

V and J are TRBV18 and TRBJ2-5, with 8 bases that match TRBD1. This CDR3 contains 14 residues. V gave up 5 bases and J gave up 7 bases; unmatched junction bases: 9. The germline V gene encodes CDR1 KGHSH and CDR2 LQKENI. The DNA of the CDR3 is TGTGCCAGCTCAACGGGACAGGCTCCAGGGACCCAGTACTTC. This encodes CASSTGQAPGTQYF.